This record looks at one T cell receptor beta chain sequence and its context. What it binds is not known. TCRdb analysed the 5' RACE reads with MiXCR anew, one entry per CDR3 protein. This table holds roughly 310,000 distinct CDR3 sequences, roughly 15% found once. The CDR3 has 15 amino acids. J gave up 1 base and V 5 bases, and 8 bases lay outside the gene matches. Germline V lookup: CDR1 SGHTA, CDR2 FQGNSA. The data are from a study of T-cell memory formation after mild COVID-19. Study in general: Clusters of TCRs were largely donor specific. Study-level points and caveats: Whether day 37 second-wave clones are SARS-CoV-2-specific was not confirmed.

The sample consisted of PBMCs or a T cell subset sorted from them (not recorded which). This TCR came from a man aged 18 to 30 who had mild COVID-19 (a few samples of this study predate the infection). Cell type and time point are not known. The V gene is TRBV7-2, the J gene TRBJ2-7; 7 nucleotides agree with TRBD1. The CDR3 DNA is TGTGCCAGCAGCATGGAAACAGGGGTATCCTACGAGCAGTACTTC. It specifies CASSMETGVSYEQYF.